Sequencing of this T cell receptor (beta chain) was carried out in a study of cytomegalovirus exposure and HLA in healthy donors. In the study overall: A prior study identified approximately 120 million unique TCR beta sequences from about 200 million T cells.

The primer mix had 60 Vbeta and 13 Jbeta primers. Methods used by the authors: There were around 78 million unique TCR beta chains by a later count, and around 10 million of them were shared. The table came from immunoSEQ multiplex PCR; TCRdb's copy has only in-frame clones and leaves some out. V, J and clone size are those of that table, while D and trimming were read from the DNA. The sample holds 90,000 to 100,000 clones, over 65% seen once. As concerns this clone: Its antigen is undetermined.

Study results and caveats: A missense variant in DCLRE1C was later tied to TCR beta V- and J-gene trimming.

The trim removed 0 bases at V and 1 base at J, leaving 7 bases unmatched. The CDR3 has 18 residues. The V gene's germline CDR1 is SGDLS and CDR2 YYNGEE. This sequence joins TRBV9 and TRBJ2-1, with 10 bases that match TRBD1. Sequencing used PBMCs. The clonotype comes from a man aged 45-65 years in good health and CMV-seronegative. Here the CDR3 reads CASSVGQGAETSYNEQFF. CDR3 nucleotides: TGTGCCAGCAGCGTAGGACAGGGGGCCGAAACTTCCTACAATGAGCAGTTCTTC.